This entry describes one T cell receptor beta chain. With 5 bases clipped from V and 11 bases from J, the junction kept 6 bases outside the gene matches. Germline CDR1 and CDR2: SGHAT and FQNNGV. The CDR3 has 13 residues. Seattle's enrolled individuals joined amid active infection and were then monitored longitudinally. The sample is drawn from a study of blood T cell repertoires in COVID-19. In the study overall: COVID-19 samples, acute and convalescent, were from the United States, Italy and Spain. T cells, B-cell-depleted T cells, or PBMCs provided the cDNA or gDNA that served as material.

Sequencing was performed with immunoSEQ multiplex PCR; in TCRdb, only in-frame clones are kept and a portion is missing. The repertoire consists of some 330,000 clones, with nearly 90% occurring once and the leading ten covering about 1.7%. The chain couples TRBV11-2 to TRBJ2-2, with TRBD1 identical over 9 bases. Sequenced input: peripheral blood. The source of this sequence is a woman aged 25-40 years with COVID-19, enrolled during active disease. CDR3 DNA sequence: TGTGCCAGCAGCCGAAACAGGGGGCGAGAGCTGTTTTTT. Amino acid sequence: CASSRNRGRELFF.